This T cell receptor beta chain was retrieved from a study of cytomegalovirus exposure and HLA in healthy donors (dated by TCRdb to the late 2010s). About the study as a whole: In an earlier analysis of roughly 500 of the donors, 276 Gb of sequence data and 90 million to 120 million unique TCR beta sequences from 180 million or so T cells were reported. The genetic ancestry cluster associated with self-reported Caucasian donors included over 65% of the roughly 360 genotyped donors. Among roughly 400 genotyped donors of the cohort, an average of approximately 240,000 unique TCR beta nucleotide sequences was sequenced per donor, of which 15% to 20% were non-productive. High-throughput TCR immunosequencing, statistical association of individual TCRs with disease status, and machine learning were combined to predict cytomegalovirus infection status. Roughly 5 DR-DQ haplotypes were treated as single units for association and clustering because of strong linkage in the cohort. Donor age, sex, ethnicity and CMV serostatus were compiled alongside the repertoire data. All discovery cohort repertoires had been generated on a single sequencing platform. Using immunosequencing, the study profiled T cell repertoires from approximately 700 subjects and related those repertoires to cytomegalovirus serostatus. In an earlier analysis of 587 of the donors, high-throughput TCR beta sequencing was used to judge whether each TCR beta V gene segment behaved as functional or pseudogenic. The study aimed to test whether cataloging public T cell receptors could reveal signatures of past pathogen exposure. A later analysis re-analyzed previously published TCR beta repertoires from hundreds of donors and added high-resolution HLA genotyping to study TCR occurrence patterns. A later genetic analysis used genome-wide SNP genotypes for about 65% of the 666 donors, treating that subset as a discovery cohort. A separate validation cohort of over 95 different subjects was used in addition to the roughly 700-subject first cohort. Class I and class II HLA loci were covered by the typing at four-digit resolution. Rather than drawing on any new phenotypic data, the later analysis identified candidate immune exposures from TCR beta sequences and the way those sequences occurred across donors. Typing coverage varied by locus: roughly 620-640 donors for A, B, C, DRB1 and DQB1; approximately 520 for DQA1; some 610 for DPA1; approximately 450 for DPB1. Approximately 310 gigabases of sequencing data and 75 million to 85 million unique TCR sequences made up an early release that covered several hundred HLA-typed donors. Study-wide findings and limitations: Immune exposure information for the cohort was limited to CMV serostatus. A total of 164 TCR beta chains were listed by the study as associated with cytomegalovirus. A later genetic analysis associated a missense DCLRE1C variant with V-gene and J-gene trimming of TCR beta chains, and an independent cohort replicated the association. The cohort was sequenced for TCR beta chains only, and without alpha or paired-chain data the features that could be detected were limited. Most CMV-associated TCR beta chains appeared to be HLA-restricted in a later analysis, and the HLA associations seemed to be driven largely by CMV exposure. In vitro tests confirmed that a few of the cytomegalovirus-associated TCR beta chains recognize cytomegalovirus antigens. Correlated functional status among segregating V segments might be attributable to linkage disequilibrium, but an unknown experimental factor could not be ruled out. Most TCR sequences were seen in very few donors, while some public TCRs were found in many individuals. Because HLA typing was missing for some donors at each locus, association tests included only the typed subset. The sequencing pipeline was judged likely to have produced a cluster of highly shared sequence variants as a technical artifact. Sequencing depth was assumed to be roughly uniform across donors in the presence/absence analyses, though that assumption may not hold. Compared with equally common non-associated chains, HLA-associated TCR beta chains in a later analysis were more clonally expanded and had lower generation probabilities. In both the original and validation cohorts, the classifier was reported to diagnose cytomegalovirus status with high specificity and sensitivity. In a later analysis, several top co-occurrence clusters were reported to appear linked to parvovirus B19, influenza, CMV and Epstein-Barr virus. A further reported finding was that TCR beta sequences accurately predicted the HLA-A and HLA-B alleles for most subjects in the first cohort. In a later analysis, about 17,000 TCR beta sequences were associated with specific HLA alleles at a false discovery rate of 0.05. Strong co-occurrence of HLA alleles, especially DR and DQ, made assigning TCR associations to individual alleles difficult. According to a later analysis, TCR association rates differed among HLA loci, with DRB1 alleles showing the most associated TCRs and HLA-C alleles showing the fewest. According to a later genetic analysis, donors in an Asian-associated ancestry cluster had fewer N-insertions in productive TCRs than the approximately 690-donor mean. In an earlier analysis of around 600 of the donors, most TCR beta V segments were observed in productive rearrangements about 90% or about 30% of the time, broadly matching IMGT annotations. It was suggested by the authors that the approach could potentially be generalized to other disease states and immunological phenotypes. The earlier analysis of nearly 600 of the donors excluded roughly 17 rarely observed V segments, including chromosome 9 orphons, because counts were too low.

The cohort comprised fewer than 750 healthy bone marrow donors. At the time of sampling, all cohort members were nominally healthy, though unrecorded immune exposures were likely present. The donor tested CMV seropositive and was one of the 289 seropositive cohort members. Every donor gave a peripheral blood sample, and the peripheral blood mononuclear cells from that sample were used for TCR beta sequencing. The Qiagen DNeasy Blood Extraction Kit was used to extract genomic DNA from the blood cell samples. A remark on this clone: Its antigen specificity is not known. Base qualities are not provided; no much larger clone lies one nucleotide away.

Receptor amplification or capture employed the immunoSEQ multiplex PCR assay. A mixture of 60 forward primers for TCR Vbeta segments and 13 reverse primers for TCR Jbeta segments was used in the multiplex PCR. A multiplex PCR assay on genomic DNA amplified the CDR3 region of rearranged TCR beta genes. On the Illumina HiSeq System, the amplified TCR beta libraries were sequenced as 87-base-pair reads. Per the original workflow: A later analysis counted about 80 million unique TCR beta chains across the 650 to 800 repertoires, and 9.5 million to 11 million of these chains were shared by at least two donors. Raw reads were error-corrected and collapsed into unique sequences by a nearest-neighbor algorithm in which closely related sequences were merged to remove PCR and sequencing errors. CDR3 sequences were aligned to IMGT reference sequences to assign V, D and J gene segments. For a sequence to be retained, a match of at least six nucleotides to both a V gene segment and a J gene segment was required. A rearrangement was called productive if the CDR3 had no stop codons and remained in frame with V and J, and every other rearrangement was called non-productive. Following IMGT convention, CDR3 was defined as the stretch from the second conserved V-encoded cysteine to the conserved J-encoded phenylalanine. The earlier analysis of about 570 of the donors excluded any sequence lacking an unambiguous match to a single V gene segment. In an earlier analysis of several hundred of the donors, V segments were called functional above 56.7% productive rearrangements and were called segregating when the between-donor standard deviation exceeded 5%. To diagnose cytomegalovirus status from the catalog of TCR beta chain sequences, a statistical classification framework was built. V and J gene assignment, in a later analysis, came from comparing TCR nucleotide sequences with IMGT/GENE-DB human TR gene sequences. A later analysis assigned CDR3 sequences and most-parsimonious VDJ recombination scenarios with the TCRdist pipeline. A later analysis defined each TCR beta chain by its CDR3 amino acid sequence plus V-gene family, and excluded reads lacking a unique V-gene family. A later analysis removed several hundred highly shared, low-generation-probability nucleotide sequences to deal with suspected cross-contamination and a sequencing artifact. For each public chain, a later analysis derived a clonal expansion index from normalized ranks of inferred template counts within each repertoire. A later analysis computed generation probabilities with a VDJ recombination model fitted to out-of-frame rearrangements, and checked the results against IGoR. A later analysis scored TCR-TCR, TCR-HLA and TCR-CMV co-occurrence with hypergeometric tests, applying a repertoire-size bias correction to TCR pairs. False discovery rates were estimated in a later analysis by permuting HLA or CMV assignments 20 times. In a later analysis, co-occurring TCRs were grouped with DBSCAN, and TCRdist sequence similarity was added when clustering was performed within HLA-allele-positive subsets. Co-occurrence clustering excluded repertoires with fewer than 30,000 or more than 120,000 public chains, plus five with anomalous nucleotide sharing. As stored in TCRdb, this immuneACCESS dataset retains in-frame rearrangements with V and J assigned. A fraction of the clones does not appear; measured against another copy, unresolved V genes explain less than half of the discrepancy, and the remainder lacks a known reason. V, J and clone size are those of that table, while D and trimming were read from the DNA. Here the sample has around 150,000 clones; roughly 85% occur a single time. The ten largest clones add up to around 7% of the sample.

Sequencing was done on a sample of PBMCs. The receptor was isolated from a man in his forties in good health and CMV-seropositive.

The CDR3 protein sequence reads: CASSIGGPATEKLFF. The DNA reads as follows: TGTGCCAGTAGTATCGGGGGGCCCGCTACTGAAAAACTGTTTTTT. The rearranged segments are TRBV19 and TRBJ1-4; the D region possibly corresponds to TRBD1 (6 bases align). From cysteine to phenylalanine, the CDR3 is 15 amino acids long. Left in the record is the CDR3 DNA by itself, 45 bases read in frame from the first base. V was cut back by 3 bases and J by 7 bases, leaving a gap of 15 bases between them. In the germline V gene (reference sequence), CDR1 corresponds to LNHDA and CDR2 to SQIVND.